The 23 T cell receptor beta chains reported below all come from one sample, sequenced in a study of T cell clonotyping in hematopoietic cell transplantation. The protocol was immunoSEQ multiplex PCR, while the TCRdb copy is restricted to in-frame clones and leaves out a portion. The sample yields more than 65,000 clones, around 94% seen once. Sequences were obtained from peripheral blood mononuclear cells. All receptors derive from a man in his fifties in good health. Some clones in this sample may be carry-over from other donors' samples.

Notes on this clone: At the DNA level, this CDR3 is encoded by other sequences in the same sample as well. The V and J genes are TRBV9 and TRBJ2-2; no clear D. Germline values: CDR1 SGDLS, CDR2 YYNGEE. V lost 0 bases and J lost 7, with 4 bases in between. The CDR3 length is 12 residues. CDR3 nucleotide sequence: TGTGCCAGCAGCGTAGTGGTCGGGGAGCTGTTTTTT. Translated: CASSVVVGELFF.

The rearrangement links TRBV7-2 to TRBJ2-7, with TRBD1 as a possible D gene (5 bases). V was pared by 1 base and J by 3 bases, with 10 bases between. CDR3 length: 14 amino acids. The germline CDR1 and CDR2 sequences are SGHTA and FQGNSA. The CDR3 DNA sequence: TGTGCCAGCAGCTTAGGTGTAGGGGACTACGAGCAGTACTTC. This translates into CASSLGVGDYEQYF.

V gene TRBV11-1 combines with J gene TRBJ1-3; TRBD1 agrees at 9 bases. V lost 5 bases to trimming and J lost 6 bases; unmatched junction nucleotides: 5. CDR3 length: 14 residues. The germline V gene has CDR1 SGHAT and CDR2 FQDESV (reference sequence). Here the CDR3 reads CASSEGQGPNTIYF. Written as DNA, the CDR3 is TGTGCCAGCAGCGAAGGACAGGGGCCAAACACCATATATTTT.

The chain recombines TRBV10-3 with TRBJ2-3; TRBD1 aligns across 8 bases. The CDR3 is made up of 15 amino acids. The ends lost 7 bases at V and 3 bases at J; junction bases unmatched: 9. CDR1 ENHRY and CDR2 SYGVKD come from the germline V gene. CDR3 nucleotides: TGTGCCATCACCTCGACAGGGGCCGAGACAGATACGCAGTATTTT. Its protein is CAITSTGAETDTQYF.

V is TRBV4-3 and J is TRBJ1-2; no firm D call. The germline V gene has CDR1 LGHNA and CDR2 YSLEER. CDR3 length: 14 amino acids. V was pared by 0 bases and J by 4 bases, with 9 bases between. CDR3 region: CASSQEGASYGYTF. The CDR3 DNA is TGCGCCAGCAGCCAAGAGGGTGCCAGCTATGGCTACACCTTC.

The CDR3 DNA is TGTGCCAGCAGTTTCCAGGTAAACTACGAGCAGTACTTC. Translating it yields CASSFQVNYEQYF. The chain has TRBV27 and TRBJ2-7; D is ambiguous. There are 13 residues in the CDR3. The germline gives CDR1 MNHEY, CDR2 SMNVEV (reference sequence). Trimming removed 3 bases at V and 3 bases at J, with 9 bases between.

Here the CDR3 DNA reads TGTGCCAGCAGTTTCCCGGGACAGCCTAATCAGCCCCAGCATTTT. It specifies CASSFPGQPNQPQHF. The rearrangement joins TRBV28 to TRBJ1-5, with 7 bases matching TRBD1. This CDR3 spans 15 amino acids. J was trimmed by 4 bases and V by 3 bases; bases with no gene match: 6. Per germline, CDR1 MDHEN and CDR2 SYDVKM.

The chain joins TRBV4-1 to TRBJ2-7; the match to TRBD1 covers 9 bases. CDR1 is MGHRA and CDR2 is YSYEKL in the germline V gene. With V trimmed by 4 bases and J by 2 bases, 6 bases remained unmatched. The CDR3 is 15 amino acids. In nucleotides, the CDR3 is TGCGCCAGCAGCCTCAAACAGGGGGCCCCCTACGAGCAGTACTTC. Translating it yields CASSLKQGAPYEQYF.

This chain links TRBV25-1 with TRBJ2-1; D unresolved. Germline V gene data show CDR1 as MGHDK and CDR2 as SYGVNS. Trimming removed 0 bases from V and 9 bases from J, with 3 bases in between. This CDR3 is 11 amino acids long. The CDR3, as DNA: TGTGCCAGCAGTGAATATTCTGAGCAGTTCTTC. Encoded protein: CASSEYSEQFF. The full variable domain, in which reference TRBV25-1 and TRBJ2-1 provide the parts outside the CDR3, is EADIYQTPRYLVIGTGKKITLECSQTMGHDKMYWYQQDPGMELHLIHYSYGVNSTEKGDLSSESTVSRIRTEHFPLTLESARPSHTSQYLCASSEYSEQFFGPGTRLTVL.

This chain uses TRBV5-1 with TRBJ1-2, with 10 bases lining up with TRBD1. The CDR3 has 15 amino acids. CDR1 and CDR2 (germline): SGHRS, YFSETQ. The junction had 13 bases not matched to a gene; V was cut back by 6 bases and J by 8 bases. CDR3 sequence (DNA): TGCGCCAGCACCCCAGACGGCGGGACAGGGGTGGGCTACACCTTC. Translated: CASTPDGGTGVGYTF. The whole variable domain, remainder taken from reference TRBV5-1 and TRBJ1-2, is KAGVTQTPRYLIKTRGQQVTLSCSPISGHRSVSWYQQTPGQGLQFLFEYFSETQRNKGNFPGRFSGRQFSNSRSEMNVSTLELGDSALYLCASTPDGGTGVGYTFGSGTRLTVV.

J is TRBJ2-7 and V is TRBV7-8, with 9 bases matching TRBD1. Germline trimming cut 4 bases from V and 4 bases from J; bases unmatched to any gene: 14. This CDR3 has 17 residues. The germline V gene encodes CDR1 SGHVS and CDR2 FQNEAQ. The CDR3 DNA is TGTGCCAGCAGCTCACGAGAGCCGGGACAGGGTGCGTACGAGCAGTACTTC. It yields the protein CASSSREPGQGAYEQYF.

This chain links TRBV25-1 with TRBJ1-4, with D perhaps matching TRBD1 (6 bases). Germline V lookup: CDR1 MGHDK, CDR2 SYGVNS. CDR3 length equals 15 residues. The V gene lost 3 bases and the J gene lost 5 bases, with 13 bases spanning the gap. The CDR3 here is CASSDSRGTNEKLFF. CDR3 nucleotide sequence: TGTGCCAGCAGTGACTCAAGGGGGACGAATGAAAAACTGTTTTTT.

The chain carries TRBV27 and TRBJ1-5; tentative D call: TRBD1 (5 bases). Germline-derived CDR1 and CDR2 are MNHEY and SMNVEV (reference sequence). There are 15 residues in the CDR3. V was clipped by 1 base and J by 5 bases, with 12 bases between them. CDR3 region: CASSLWQGVDQPQHF. For the CDR3, the DNA is TGTGCCAGCAGTTTATGGCAGGGTGTAGATCAGCCCCAGCATTTT.

The chain is built from TRBV28 and TRBJ1-2; possible D gene TRBD1, 6 bases. This CDR3 is 14 amino acids long. V dropped 10 bases and J dropped 4 bases, with 19 bases sitting between them. CDR1 and CDR2 (germline): MDHEN, SYDVKM. CDR3 sequence: CATSPTGPTYGYTF. As DNA, the CDR3 is TGTGCCACCTCCCCGACAGGACCAACCTATGGCTACACCTTC.

CDR3 sequence reads: CASSLLSGWYGYTF. The CDR3 DNA is TGTGCCAGCAGTTTATTATCGGGGTGGTATGGCTACACCTTC. The chain joins TRBV28 to TRBJ1-2, with no clear D. From germline, CDR1 is MDHEN and CDR2 SYDVKM. V lost 1 base to trimming and J lost 5 bases, with 11 bases between them. The CDR3 runs to 14 residues.

The genes are TRBV6-5 and TRBJ2-5, with D maybe TRBD2 (6 bases). The CDR3 runs to 14 residues. The germline gives CDR1 MNHEY, CDR2 SVGAGI. V gave up 6 bases and J gave up 4 bases, with 15 bases separating them. The chain's CDR3 is CASSTSLEGETQYF. The CDR3 DNA reads TGTGCCAGCAGCACTTCCTTGGAGGGAGAGACCCAGTACTTC.

The table lists this clone with a count of one. The chain joins TRBV7-9 to TRBJ1-6; 11 bases agree with TRBD1. J lost 12 bases, V lost 4 bases, and 8 bases had no gene match. CDR1 is SEHNR and CDR2 is FQNEAQ in the germline V gene (reference sequence). CDR3 length equals 15 residues. In DNA, the CDR3 is TGTGCCAGCAGCTCCCTCGGACAGGGGGCCTTACCCCTCCACTTT. It translates to CASSSLGQGALPLHF.

The genes are TRBV7-6 and TRBJ2-5; D might be TRBD1 (5 bases). This CDR3 region has 13 residues. Per germline, CDR1 SGHVS and CDR2 FNYEAQ. The V end was cut by 7 bases, the J end by 5 bases, with 14 bases between. In DNA form, the CDR3 reads TGTGCCAGCACCGTTCAGGGTCGTGAGACCCAGTACTTC. Protein: CASTVQGRETQYF.

The chain is built from TRBV29-1 and TRBJ2-7, with 9 bases matching TRBD1. Germline CDR1 and CDR2: SQVTM and ANQGSEA. V gave up 3 bases and J gave up 4 bases; unmatched junction bases: 4. The CDR3 totals 13 residues. CDR3 nucleotides: TGCAGCGTTGAGAGAGGACAGGGGTACGAGCAGTACTTC. This sequence encodes CSVERGQGYEQYF.

The chain uses TRBV6-6 and TRBJ1-4; maybe TRBD1 (5 bases). Germline assignment: CDR1 MNHNY and CDR2 SVGAGI (reference sequence). V shed 4 bases and J shed 11 bases, with 20 bases lying between them. The CDR3 is 15 residues long. CDR3 residues: CASSSTSNNRRKLFF. In DNA, the CDR3 is TGTGCCAGCAGTTCCACGTCAAATAACAGGAGGAAACTGTTTTTT.

The chain couples TRBV11-2 to TRBJ2-3; TRBD1 agrees at 7 bases. The CDR3 has 17 amino acids. The ends lost 1 base at V and 1 base at J; junction bases unmatched: 8. Looked up from germline, CDR1 is SGHAT and CDR2 is FQNNGV. In DNA, the CDR3 is TGTGCCAGCAGCTTAGGGGCCTCCGGGACAGGCACAGATACGCAGTATTTT. Its translation is CASSLGASGTGTDTQYF. The complete variable domain, with remaining parts taken from reference TRBV11-2 and TRBJ2-3, reads EAGVAQSPRYKIIEKRQSVAFWCNPISGHATLYWYQQILGQGPKLLIQFQNNGVVDDSQLPKDRFSAERLKGVDSTLKIQPAKLEDSAVYLCASSLGASGTGTDTQYFGPGTRLTVL.

DNA of the CDR3: TGTGCCAGCAGTACGAACAGGGGGCATTACACAGATACGCAGTATTTT. Protein sequence: CASSTNRGHYTDTQYF. This sequence joins TRBV28 and TRBJ2-3; 9 bases are a match to TRBD1. Trimming took 5 bases from V and 2 from J; bases not matched to a gene: 8. Germline CDR1 and CDR2: MDHEN and SYDVKM. This CDR3 spans 16 amino acids.

The chain couples TRBV11-2 to TRBJ1-1; possible D gene TRBD1, 5 bases. This CDR3 comprises 13 residues. The germline gives CDR1 SGHAT, CDR2 FQNNGV. V dropped 5 bases and J dropped 8 bases, with 15 bases sitting between them. The CDR3 reads CASSPRTSPEAFF. DNA of the CDR3: TGTGCCAGCAGCCCTCGGACATCCCCAGAAGCTTTCTTT.